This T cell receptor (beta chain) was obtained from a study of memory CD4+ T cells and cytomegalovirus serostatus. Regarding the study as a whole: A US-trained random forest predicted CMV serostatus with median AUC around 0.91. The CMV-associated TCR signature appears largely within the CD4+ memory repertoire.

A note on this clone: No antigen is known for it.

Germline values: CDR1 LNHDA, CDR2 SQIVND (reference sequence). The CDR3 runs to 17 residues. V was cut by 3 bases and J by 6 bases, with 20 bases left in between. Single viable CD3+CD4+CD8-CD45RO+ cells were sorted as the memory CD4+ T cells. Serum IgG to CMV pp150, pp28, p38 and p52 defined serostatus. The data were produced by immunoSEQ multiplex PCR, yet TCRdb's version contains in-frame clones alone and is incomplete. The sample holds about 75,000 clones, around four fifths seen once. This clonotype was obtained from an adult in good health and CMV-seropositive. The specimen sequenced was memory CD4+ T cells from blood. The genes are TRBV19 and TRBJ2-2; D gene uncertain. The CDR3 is CASSMGWSSILPGELFF. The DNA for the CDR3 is TGTGCCAGTAGTATGGGATGGTCTAGTATCCTTCCCGGGGAGCTGTTTTTT.